The subject of this entry is one TCR beta chain. This clone was found once. The specificity of this receptor is unknown. Per-base quality was not reported, and no clone a single base away is much larger than it. This record belongs to a study of CD4 T cells in relation to SARS-CoV-2 and coronaviruses listed by TCRdb under 2021. Background for the entire study: The full convalescent cohort of around eleven patients had a median age of roughly 35 years, ranging from roughly 20 to 72 years. Of the roughly twelve convalescent patients, 8 were male and 4 were female, and two of the subjects were Hispanic. Shared crossreactive spike epitopes were mapped to their HLA restriction using patient-derived lymphoblastoid cell lines. At the level of individual TCR clonotypes, the study evaluated whether memory CD4+ T cells crossreact between the spike proteins of SARS-CoV-2 and those of common cold coronaviruses. The Adaptive Biotechnologies TCR-sequencing kit was used to sequence samples from a few pre-COVID donors and the naive versus memory experiments, while other data came from Illumina-based sequencing. A different, Illumina-based TCR-beta assay was used to sequence expansion assays from other donors in the study. Here is what the overall study found, with its caveats: About 65% of donors had memory CD4+ clonotypes that crossrecognized SARS-CoV-2 and at least one common cold coronavirus spike. Small numbers of patients and of tested TCRs were a limitation of the study. Crossreactivity analysis centred on spike protein, so crossreactivity against other viral proteins was not assessed. Pre-pandemic and post-infection samples were not both contributed by any donor, so tracing of the source of pre-existing responses was limited. Naive versus memory sequencing indicated that memory recall responses, rather than primary responses primed during culture, are detected by the assay. Compared with monoreactive clones, crossreactive clones had significantly weaker SARS-CoV-2-driven expansion, a result consistent with antigenic imprinting.

DNA from uncultured naive and memory CD4+ T cells underwent immunoSEQ TCR-beta sequencing at deep resolution. Turning to the authors' computational methods: Preprocessing removed nonproductive sequences and CDR3s not starting with C, not ending with F or W, or shorter than 7 amino acids. Cultured and uncultured naive and memory CD4+ repertoires were searched for previously identified spike- and CEF-reactive CDR3s. Pairwise Levenshtein distance, computed with the stringdist R package after three terminal residues were trimmed from each end, was used as the measure of CDR3 homology. The clones in this table, taken by TCRdb from immuneACCESS, are in-frame only. Not every clone is retained; where verified, under half of the shortfall comes from an unresolved V gene, and the cause of the rest is unknown. For V, J and clone size, that table is used; D and trimming come from the DNA. In this sample the table shows about 38,000 clones, more than 75% of which occur a single time. Together, the top ten hold roughly a tenth of the sample.

CDR1 and CDR2 were assigned from the germline V gene (reference sequence) as SGHNT and YYREEE. From the cysteine through the phenylalanine, the CDR3 covers 15 amino acids. Only the CDR3 portion is preserved as DNA: 45 bases, with reading frame beginning at the first base. The germline ends are 13 bases apart after V is trimmed by 2 bases and J by 3 bases. Naive and memory CD4+ T cells were separated from cryopreserved PBMCs through CD4 enrichment, which was followed by EasySep naive CD4+ T cell enrichment. PBMCs were isolated from leukapheresis product or whole blood by Ficoll-Paque PLUS gradient centrifugation. The PBMCs went either fresh into the expansion assay or into cryopreservation at -140 degrees C. The QIAamp Micro DNA Kit was used to extract genomic DNA from the CD4+ T cells.

The sequence was collected from an adult with COVID-19. Recombination linked TRBV5-4 to TRBJ2-3; the D gene is perhaps TRBD1 or TRBD2, each of them matching over 6 bases. The material sequenced was memory CD4+ T cells from PBMCs. The cell subset or site label of this sample denotes: memory (non-naive) CD4+ T cells. The CDR3 protein is CASSLRGAGTDTQYF. The nucleotides are TGTGCCAGCAGCTTAAGGGGGGCTGGGACAGATACGCAGTATTTT.